One sample yielded the 14 T cell receptor beta chains listed below, sequenced in a study of cytomegalovirus exposure and HLA in healthy donors. Sequenced by immunoSEQ multiplex PCR; TCRdb stores in-frame clones only, minus some. The table lists tens of thousands of clones, over 85% of them singletons. The source material was PBMCs. Receptors originate from a man between 18 and 35 years old in good health and CMV-seropositive.

The chain is built from TRBV19 and TRBJ1-2; D may be TRBD1 (5 bases). V lost 4 bases and J 8 bases, leaving 17 bases between the germline ends. The germline V gene encodes CDR1 LNHDA and CDR2 SQIVND (reference sequence). The CDR3 spans 14 residues. CDR3 protein: CASSTAGRSYGYTF. CDR3 DNA: TGTGCCAGTAGTACGGCGGGACGGAGCTACGGCTACACCTTC.

Only one count was recorded for this clone. This CDR3 reads CASSLTSVLNEKLFF. CDR3 nucleotide sequence: TGTGCCAGCAGCTTAACGTCCGTCCTAAATGAAAAACTGTTTTTT. The V and J genes are TRBV11-3 and TRBJ1-4, with D hard to call. This CDR3 contains 15 residues. Germline CDR1 is SGHNT and CDR2 is YENEEA. The V gene lost 2 bases and the J gene lost 5 bases, with 12 bases spanning the gap. The complete variable domain, with remaining parts taken from reference TRBV11-3 and TRBJ1-4, reads EAGVVQSPRYKIIEKKQPVAFWCNPISGHNTLYWYLQNLGQGPELLIRYENEEAVDDSQLPKDRFSAERLKGVDSTLKIQPAELGDSAVYLCASSLTSVLNEKLFFGSGTQLSVL.

Of note for this clone: This CDR3 is also generated by other DNA sequences in the sample. The genes are TRBV10-3 and TRBJ2-7, with D possibly matching TRBD2 (5 bases). This CDR3 has 13 residues. The V gene's germline CDR1 is ENHRY and CDR2 SYGVKD. The V and J ends lost 10 bases and 0 bases respectively, with 13 bases between them. The CDR3 DNA reads TGTGCCACCGAGGGTCAGAGCTCCTACGAGCAGTACTTC. Translated: CATEGQSSYEQYF.

V and J are TRBV28 and TRBJ1-2; D is unclear. Germline lookup yields CDR1 MDHEN and CDR2 SYDVKM. The CDR3 consists of 14 residues. Between the trimmed V and J ends, which lost 4 bases and 2 bases, there was a span of 11 bases. CDR3 amino acids: CASSSGMINYGYTF. In DNA form, the CDR3 reads TGTGCCAGCAGTTCGGGGATGATAAACTATGGCTACACCTTC.

The rearrangement links TRBV4-3 to TRBJ2-7; 7 nucleotides agree with TRBD1. Trimming cost V 1 base and J 7 bases; bases outside gene matches: 10. Germline assignment: CDR1 LGHNA and CDR2 YSLEER. CDR3 length: 15 amino acids. CDR3 sequence reads: CASSQAVRGREEQYF. Here the CDR3 DNA reads TGCGCCAGCAGCCAAGCTGTTAGGGGGCGCGAGGAGCAGTACTTC.

This sequence joins TRBV19 and TRBJ2-1; 8 nucleotides align to TRBD1. This CDR3 has 13 amino acids. V was pared by 6 bases and J by 7 bases, with 5 bases of the junction left unmatched. Germline loops: CDR1 LNHDA, CDR2 SQIVND (reference sequence). The chain's CDR3 is CASRRQGTNEQFF. In DNA, the CDR3 is TGTGCCAGTAGGAGACAGGGGACTAATGAGCAGTTCTTC.

DNA for the CDR3: TGCGCCAGCAGCTTTCCTGTCGCGCGGCAAAGCTCCTACAATGAGCAGTTCTTC. Protein sequence: CASSFPVARQSSYNEQFF. The J gene is TRBJ2-1, the V gene TRBV5-1, with D unresolved. Germline-derived CDR1 and CDR2 are SGHRS and YFSETQ. V dropped 2 bases and J dropped 0 bases, with 18 bases sitting between them. This CDR3 region has 18 residues.

This clone was seen just once. The V and J genes are TRBV7-8 and TRBJ1-1; TRBD1 agrees at 11 bases. The CDR3 consists of 17 residues. With V trimmed by 5 bases and J by 3 bases, 11 bases remained unmatched. Germline CDR1 is SGHVS and CDR2 is FQNEAQ. CDR3 coding DNA: TGTGCCAGCAGCACCGGGACAGGGGGATTCGAGCACACTGAAGCTTTCTTT. Amino acids: CASSTGTGGFEHTEAFF. Full variable domain (outside the CDR3, taken from reference TRBV7-8 and TRBJ1-1): GAGVSQSPRYKVAKRGQDVALRCDPISGHVSLFWYQQALGQGPEFLTYFQNEAQLDKSGLPSDRFFAERPEGSVSTLKIQRTQQEDSAVYLCASSTGTGGFEHTEAFFGQGTRLTVV.

The V call is TRBV27, the J call TRBJ1-2, with D possibly being TRBD1 (5 bases). The V end was cut by 2 bases, the J end by 8 bases, with 12 bases between. CDR1 and CDR2 from the germline V gene are MNHEY and SMNVEV (reference sequence). There are 13 residues in the CDR3. The CDR3 sequence is CASSLTQGGGYTF. As DNA, the CDR3 is TGTGCCAGCAGTTTAACTCAGGGCGGAGGCTACACCTTC.

The chain recombines TRBV27 with TRBJ2-7; TRBD2 agrees at 12 bases. In germline, CDR1 is MNHEY, CDR2 SMNVEV (reference sequence). The J segment lost 2 bases and the V segment lost 7 bases, leaving 6 bases of the junction unmatched. The CDR3 loop spans 15 amino acids. This CDR3 reads CASKPLAGGPYEQYF. The CDR3 DNA follows: TGTGCCAGCAAACCCCTAGCGGGAGGGCCCTACGAGCAGTACTTC.

The chain recombines TRBV2 with TRBJ2-4; 12 positions agree with TRBD2. The V gene's germline CDR1 is SNHLY and CDR2 FYNNEI. Trimming removed 8 bases from V and 4 bases from J; junction bases left unmatched: 9. The CDR3 has 16 amino acids. CDR3 region: CASGRLAGVGKNIQYF. The CDR3 DNA follows: TGTGCCAGCGGGAGACTAGCGGGAGTGGGAAAAAACATTCAGTACTTC.

The chain recombines TRBV27 with TRBJ1-5; 7 bases fit TRBD1. The CDR3 runs to 17 residues. V shed 6 bases, J shed 0 bases, and the junction held 11 bases outside the gene matches. Germline V gene sequence: CDR1 MNHEY, CDR2 SMNVEV (reference sequence). CDR3: CASSQGQHVYSNQPQHF. CDR3 coding DNA: TGTGCCAGCAGCCAGGGACAGCACGTCTATAGCAATCAGCCCCAGCATTTT.

The J gene is TRBJ2-1, the V gene TRBV30; 9 bases are shared with TRBD2. Germline trimming cut 4 bases from V and 5 bases from J; bases unmatched to any gene: 3. Germline V lookup: CDR1 GTSNPN, CDR2 SVGIG (reference sequence). This CDR3 is built from 13 residues. The CDR3 sequence is CAWTSGENNEQFF. In DNA form, the CDR3 reads TGTGCCTGGACTAGCGGGGAAAACAATGAGCAGTTCTTC.

The chain combines TRBV9 with TRBJ2-5; 12 bases match TRBD2. Unmatched junction bases numbered 5, after V lost 4 bases and J lost 1 base. In germline, CDR1 is SGDLS, CDR2 YYNGEE. The CDR3 sequence is 16 residues long. As DNA, the CDR3 is TGTGCCAGCAGCCTTGGACTAGCGGGGCTCCAAGAGACCCAGTACTTC. Protein product: CASSLGLAGLQETQYF.